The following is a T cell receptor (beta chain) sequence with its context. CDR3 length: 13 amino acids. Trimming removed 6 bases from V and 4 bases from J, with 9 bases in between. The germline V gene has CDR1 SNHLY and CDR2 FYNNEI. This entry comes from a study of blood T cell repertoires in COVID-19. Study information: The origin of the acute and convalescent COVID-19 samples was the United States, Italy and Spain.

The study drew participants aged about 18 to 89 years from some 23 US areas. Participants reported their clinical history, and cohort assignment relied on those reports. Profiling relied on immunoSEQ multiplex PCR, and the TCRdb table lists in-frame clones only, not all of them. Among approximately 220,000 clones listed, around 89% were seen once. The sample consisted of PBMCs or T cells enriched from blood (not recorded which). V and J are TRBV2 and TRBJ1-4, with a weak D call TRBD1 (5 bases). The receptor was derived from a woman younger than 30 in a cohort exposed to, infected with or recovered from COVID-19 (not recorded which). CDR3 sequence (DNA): TGTGCCAGCAGACAGGCCGATAATGAAAAACTGTTTTTT. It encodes CASRQADNEKLFF.